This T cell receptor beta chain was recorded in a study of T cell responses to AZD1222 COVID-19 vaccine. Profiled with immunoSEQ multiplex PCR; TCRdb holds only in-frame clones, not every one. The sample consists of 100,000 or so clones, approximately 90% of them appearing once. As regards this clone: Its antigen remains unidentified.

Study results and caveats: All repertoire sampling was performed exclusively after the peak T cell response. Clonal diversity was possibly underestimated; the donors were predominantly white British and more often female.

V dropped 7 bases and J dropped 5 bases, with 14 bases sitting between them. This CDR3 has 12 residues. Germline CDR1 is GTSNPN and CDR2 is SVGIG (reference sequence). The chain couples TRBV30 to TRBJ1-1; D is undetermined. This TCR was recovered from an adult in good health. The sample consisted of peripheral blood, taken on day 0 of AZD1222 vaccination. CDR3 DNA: TGTGCCTTCCGTGGGGTGGGGACTGAAGCTTTCTTT. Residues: CAFRGVGTEAFF.